This note documents a single T cell receptor (beta chain) sequence. The antigen remains unidentified. V lost 1 base and J lost 2, with 8 bases in between. Per the germline V gene, CDR1 is SGHTA and CDR2 is FQGTGA. CDR3 length: 14 residues. These data come from a study of T cell responses to AZD1222 COVID-19 vaccine. Broader study findings: Clonal diversity may have been underestimated in mostly white British donors.

Some clones are missing from TCRdb's copy, which holds only in-frame ones; the method was immunoSEQ multiplex PCR. The repertoire holds around 110,000 clones, around 92% seen once, with just under 3% in the top ten. This TCR came from an adult in good health. The sequences come from peripheral blood, collected on day 0 of AZD1222 vaccination. This rearrangement joins TRBV7-3 to TRBJ2-5; D gene unclear. The CDR3 bases are TGTGCCAGCAGCTTAATCGCTGGGCAAGAGACCCAGTACTTC. Translation gives CASSLIAGQETQYF.